This entry lists 29 T cell receptor beta chains sequenced from one sample in a study of CD8 T cell repertoires and HIV-1 epitope variants. Sequencing used immunoSEQ multiplex PCR; TCRdb keeps in-frame clones, though not all of them. The data contain about 5,000 clones, 60% to 75% of them singletons. Antigen specificity for these receptors is unknown. The sample was cultured CD8+ T cells derived from PBMCs. The receptors come from a male donor with HIV.

The V call is TRBV29-1, the J call TRBJ1-2; D not certain. The CDR3 is made up of 11 amino acids. Germline assignment: CDR1 SQVTM and CDR2 ANQGSEA. Trimming left V 4 bases short and J 6 bases short, with 9 bases between. The CDR3 nucleotides are TGCAGCGTTGGCCCGTTCCATGGCTACACCTTC. Translating gives CSVGPFHGYTF.

The chain links TRBV5-1 to TRBJ2-5; D gene ambiguous. The CDR3 covers 12 residues. The germline CDR1 and CDR2 sequences are SGHRS and YFSETQ. The germline V and J ends were trimmed by 7 bases and 5 bases, with 12 bases remaining between them. CDR3 coding DNA: TGCGCCAGCGCCCAAGTTGGGGAGACCCAGTACTTC. It codes for CASAQVGETQYF.

This clone was seen a few times. The chain carries TRBV5-1 and TRBJ1-3, with 9 bases that match TRBD1. V was clipped by 2 bases and J by 4 bases; unmatched bases: 13. Looked up from germline, CDR1 is SGHRS and CDR2 is YFSETQ. There are 18 residues in the CDR3. The CDR3 DNA reads TGCGCCAGCAGCTTTTCGACAGGGGGAATAGTACGAGGAAACACCATATATTTT. Translation gives CASSFSTGGIVRGNTIYF.

The chain joins TRBV2 to TRBJ2-4; D is ambiguous. This CDR3 comprises 16 residues. Germline V gives CDR1 SNHLY, CDR2 FYNNEI. The V gene lost 3 bases and the J gene lost 8 bases, with 20 bases spanning the gap. CDR3 bases: TGTGCCAGCAGTGATGGATTTGGCCCCCGGATGGACATTCAGTACTTC. Its translation is CASSDGFGPRMDIQYF.

CDR3 nucleotide sequence: TGTGCCAGCAGCCCTGGGGGCAGGGCGAACACTGAAGCTTTCTTT. Encoded protein: CASSPGGRANTEAFF. The chain uses TRBV5-6 and TRBJ1-1; D is perhaps TRBD1 (6 bases). This CDR3 has 15 residues. V gave up 4 bases and J gave up 1 base, with 14 bases separating them. Germline CDR1 reads SGHDT; CDR2 reads YYEEEE.

This clone was seen a single time. The rearrangement uses TRBV30 and TRBJ1-2; perhaps TRBD1 as D (5 bases). V was clipped by 3 bases and J by 8 bases, with 16 bases between them. Germline V gene sequence: CDR1 GTSNPN, CDR2 SVGIG (reference sequence). The CDR3 has 13 residues. CDR3 coding DNA: TGTGCCTGGAGCCCCGGCGGGACGAGGGGCTACACCTTC. Encoded protein: CAWSPGGTRGYTF.

The chain recombines TRBV5-4 with TRBJ2-1, with 8 positions matching TRBD2. The ends lost 3 bases at V and 6 bases at J; junction bases unmatched: 2. This CDR3 spans 13 amino acids. Germline CDR1 and CDR2: SGHNT and YYREEE (reference sequence). The CDR3 spells CASSWSGSNEQFF. The DNA of the CDR3 is TGTGCCAGCAGCTGGAGCGGGAGCAATGAGCAGTTCTTC.

This clone showed up just once. The chain is built from TRBV10-2 and TRBJ2-2; D uncertain. In germline, CDR1 is WSHSY, CDR2 SAAADI. V was clipped by 8 bases and J by 0 bases, with 13 bases between them. The length of the CDR3 is 15 residues. The CDR3 loop is CASYFRTANTGELFF. DNA of the CDR3: TGCGCCAGCTATTTTAGGACCGCGAACACCGGGGAGCTGTTTTTT.

The chain carries TRBV5-1 and TRBJ2-7; 9 positions agree with TRBD1. CDR1 is SGHRS and CDR2 is YFSETQ in the germline V gene. This CDR3 is built from 16 residues. V shed 0 bases, J shed 5 bases, and the junction held 9 bases outside the gene matches. In DNA, the CDR3 is TGCGCCAGCAGCTTGGCAACAGGGGGCGGGATCAACGAGCAGTACTTC. It encodes CASSLATGGGINEQYF.

This clone was detected a few times. The V call is TRBV19, the J call TRBJ2-2; D possibly uses TRBD1 or TRBD2 (5 bases each). Germline loops: CDR1 LNHDA, CDR2 SQIVND (reference sequence). This CDR3 is built from 13 residues. Trimming shortened V by 8 bases and J by 3 bases, and 10 bases separated the two germline ends. CDR3 amino acids: CASGWGYTGELFF. CDR3 coding DNA: TGTGCCAGTGGGTGGGGGTACACCGGGGAGCTGTTTTTT. Filled out from reference TRBV19 and TRBJ2-2, the complete variable domain reads DGGITQSPKYLFRKEGQNVTLSCEQNLNHDAMYWYRQDPGQGLRLIYYSQIVNDFQKGDIAEGYSVSREKKESFPLTVTSAQKNPTAFYLCASGWGYTGELFFGEGSRLTVL.

The V call is TRBV18, the J call TRBJ2-1, with D hard to call. CDR1 KGHSH and CDR2 LQKENI come from the germline V gene. This CDR3 comprises 14 residues. V was trimmed by 2 bases and J by 4 bases, leaving 9 bases between them. CDR3 amino acids: CASSPWFFYNEQFF. CDR3 nucleotides: TGTGCCAGCTCACCATGGTTCTTTTACAATGAGCAGTTCTTC.

The chain uses TRBV5-6 and TRBJ2-7; D may be TRBD2 (5 bases). Trimming removed 3 bases at V and 4 bases at J, with 5 bases between. Germline loops: CDR1 SGHDT, CDR2 YYEEEE. CDR3 length: 11 residues. The CDR3 region is CASSSGYEQYF. CDR3 bases: TGTGCCAGCAGCTCGGGGTACGAGCAGTACTTC.

The chain employs TRBV29-1 and TRBJ1-2; TRBD1 aligns across 7 bases. V was clipped by 5 bases and J by 7 bases; unmatched bases: 7. This CDR3 is built from 12 residues. The germline gives CDR1 SQVTM, CDR2 ANQGSEA. The CDR3 loop reads CSVSTGAGGYTF. The CDR3 region has the DNA TGCAGCGTTTCAACAGGGGCCGGTGGCTACACCTTC.

The V call is TRBV11-2, the J call TRBJ2-1, with a tentative D call TRBD2 (7 bases). The length of the CDR3 is 16 residues. Trimming shortened V by 5 bases and J by 2 bases, and 16 bases separated the two germline ends. Per germline, CDR1 SGHAT and CDR2 FQNNGV. Here the CDR3 reads CASSPRGGGPYNEQFF. As DNA, the CDR3 is TGTGCCAGCAGCCCCAGGGGAGGGGGTCCCTACAATGAGCAGTTCTTC.

The chain couples TRBV7-2 to TRBJ2-3, with D perhaps matching TRBD1 or TRBD2 (5 bases each). Per the germline V gene, CDR1 is SGHTA and CDR2 is FQGNSA. Trimming cost V 1 base and J 9 bases, with 11 bases left between them. The CDR3 totals 13 residues. CDR3 residues: CASSLDGAQTQYF. The CDR3 DNA sequence: TGTGCCAGCAGCTTAGACGGGGCCCAGACGCAGTATTTT.

This chain connects TRBV7-6 to TRBJ2-4; D is unclear. The V end lost 3 bases, the J end lost 8 bases, and 17 bases lay between the germline ends. This CDR3 contains 15 residues. Germline-derived CDR1 and CDR2 are SGHVS and FNYEAQ. In DNA form, the CDR3 reads TGTGCCAGCAGCTTGAGTGACTCAACAAAAGACATTCAGTACTTC. It specifies CASSLSDSTKDIQYF.

The chain uses TRBV5-1 and TRBJ1-4, with 8 bases fitting TRBD1. Germline V CDR1 and CDR2: SGHRS, YFSETQ. This CDR3 has 15 residues. V shed 4 bases, J shed 6 bases, and the junction held 8 bases outside the gene matches. In DNA, the CDR3 is TGCGCCAGCAGCCTCGGACAGGGTTGGGATGAAAAACTGTTTTTT. Amino acid sequence: CASSLGQGWDEKLFF.

The table lists this clone with a few counts. The chain has TRBV5-1 and TRBJ2-7; TRBD1 is a possible D gene (5 bases). The CDR3 extends over 14 amino acids. V gave up 0 bases and J gave up 4 bases, with 11 bases separating them. Per the germline V gene, CDR1 is SGHRS and CDR2 is YFSETQ. The CDR3 reads CASSLEGMEYEQYF. CDR3 nucleotide sequence: TGCGCCAGCAGCTTGGAGGGGATGGAATACGAGCAGTACTTC.

The chain is built from TRBV27 and TRBJ2-2; no clear D. The germline V gene has CDR1 MNHEY and CDR2 SMNVEV (reference sequence). Trimming removed 2 bases at V and 7 bases at J, with 11 bases between. This CDR3 comprises 14 residues. Here the CDR3 DNA reads TGTGCCAGCAGTTTAAGGAGCCTGGGCGGGGAGCTGTTTTTT. Translating gives CASSLRSLGGELFF.

The rearrangement uses TRBV5-4 and TRBJ2-1, with TRBD2 matching 11 bases. The CDR3 contains 15 residues. Germline V gene data show CDR1 as SGHNT and CDR2 as YYREEE (reference sequence). Germline trimming cut 6 bases from V and 8 bases from J; bases unmatched to any gene: 10. The chain's CDR3 is CASTTGSGGAYEQFF. In DNA, the CDR3 is TGTGCCAGCACGACGGGTAGCGGGGGGGCCTATGAGCAGTTCTTC. Using reference TRBV5-4 and TRBJ2-1 for the parts outside the CDR3, the full variable domain is ETGVTQSPTHLIKTRGQQVTLRCSSQSGHNTVSWYQQALGQGPQFIFQYYREEENGRGNFPPRFSGLQFPNYSSELNVNALELDDSALYLCASTTGSGGAYEQFFGPGTRLTVL.

The chain recombines TRBV7-9 with TRBJ1-4; tentative D call: TRBD1 (6 bases). Germline CDR1 and CDR2: SEHNR and FQNEAQ (reference sequence). CDR3 length: 15 residues. V lost 1 base to trimming and J lost 0 bases, with 6 bases between them. The CDR3 nucleotides are TGTGCCAGCAGCTTAGAGGGGGCAACTAATGAAAAACTGTTTTTT. This gives the protein CASSLEGATNEKLFF.

Notes on this clone: A read error may produce the germline difference seen at one junction end. The chain recombines TRBV11-2 with TRBJ2-7; D call uncertain. The CDR3 covers 13 residues. Per germline, CDR1 SGHAT and CDR2 FQNNGV. DNA of the CDR3: TGTGCCAGCAGCTTAAGTCCGCAGGACGCCCCGCACTTC. Its protein is CASSLSPQDAPHF.

The chain links TRBV5-1 to TRBJ1-6, with 7 nucleotides matching TRBD1. Germline V gene lookup returns CDR1 SGHRS and CDR2 YFSETQ. Trimming removed 3 bases from V and 9 bases from J; junction bases left unmatched: 6. This CDR3 has 14 amino acids. The CDR3 reads CASSSTGLTSPLHF. The CDR3 region has the DNA TGCGCCAGCAGCTCGACAGGGCTGACTTCACCCCTCCACTTT.

The V gene is TRBV6-4, the J gene TRBJ1-2; 8 bases are a match to TRBD1. CDR1 and CDR2 (germline): MRHNA, SNTAGT. V dropped 6 bases and J dropped 4; count of bases not matched to a gene: 13. The CDR3 is 16 amino acids. Here the CDR3 reads CASREDRAGHGYGYTF. CDR3 sequence (DNA): TGTGCCAGCAGAGAGGACAGGGCCGGGCATGGCTATGGCTACACCTTC.

The J gene is TRBJ1-4, the V gene TRBV15, with 9 nucleotides matching TRBD1. V gave up 3 bases and J gave up 7 bases; unmatched junction bases: 9. The CDR3 has 16 amino acids. Germline CDR1 is LNHNV and CDR2 is YYDKDF (reference sequence). The CDR3 DNA follows: TGTGCCACCAGCAGCCTCGGGGACAGGGAAGTTGAAAAACTGTTTTTT. This translates into CATSSLGDREVEKLFF.

V and J are TRBV28 and TRBJ2-2; D gene unclear. The germline CDR1 and CDR2 sequences are MDHEN and SYDVKM. The CDR3 runs 12 residues. Trimming removed 1 base from V and 6 bases from J, with 3 bases in between. CDR3 region: CASSLYSGELFF. Here the CDR3 DNA reads TGTGCCAGCAGTTTATATTCCGGGGAGCTGTTTTTT.

The gene calls are TRBV6-5 and TRBJ2-1; the D is unclear. Trimming took 2 bases from V and 6 from J, leaving 14 bases between them. The CDR3 runs 15 residues. Germline V lookup: CDR1 MNHEY, CDR2 SVGAGI. The CDR3 sequence is CASSYARSSLNEQFF. The DNA of the CDR3 is TGTGCCAGCAGTTACGCTAGGTCCTCTCTCAATGAGCAGTTCTTC.

The chain links TRBV6-4 to TRBJ1-2, with TRBD1 as a possible D gene (6 bases). CDR3 size: 15 residues. The germline V and J ends were trimmed by 4 bases and 4 bases, with 16 bases remaining between them. Germline-derived CDR1 and CDR2 are MRHNA and SNTAGT. This CDR3 is CASSVEPGQSYGYTF. The CDR3 region has the DNA TGTGCCAGCAGTGTCGAGCCGGGACAAAGCTATGGCTACACCTTC.

Comment on this clone: The sample carries other DNA sequences with the same CDR3. The chain links TRBV10-3 to TRBJ1-1, with no clear D. Germline CDR1 and CDR2: ENHRY and SYGVKD. Trimming pared 3 bases from V and 3 bases from J, leaving 5 bases between. CDR3 length: 12 residues. The CDR3 nucleotides read TGTGCCATCAGTGAAGGCGACACTGAAGCTTTCTTT. The encoded protein is CAISEGDTEAFF.